The 5 T cell receptor beta chains reported below all come from one sample, sequenced in a study of identical twins. TCRdb analysed the 5' RACE reads with MiXCR anew, one entry per CDR3 protein. The data contain around 960,000 distinct CDR3 sequences, 9% to 15% of them seen just once; the ten biggest clones take up 1.5% to 2%. Another study also made use of these data, one on yellow fever vaccine responses in identical twins.

The sample taken for sequencing was PBMCs. The receptors were sampled from a woman between 18 and 30 years old in good health.

The table lists this clonotype with many counts. This chain joins TRBV12-3 or TRBV12-4 and TRBJ2-1; no reliable D call. V was trimmed by 5 bases and J by 5 bases, leaving 10 bases between them. This CDR3 contains 13 residues. CDR3 protein: CASSPRPHNEQFF. The CDR3, as DNA: TGTGCCAGCAGTCCCCGACCCCACAATGAGCAGTTCTTC.

V is TRBV20-1 and J is TRBJ2-3; no clear D. Germline CDR1 and CDR2: DFQATT and SNEGSKA (reference sequence). The CDR3 loop spans 12 amino acids. Deletions cut 5 bases from V and 3 bases from J, with 9 bases between. CDR3 protein: CSAPSRTDTQYF. The DNA for the CDR3 is TGCAGTGCTCCATCCCGAACAGATACGCAGTATTTT.

The chain links TRBV29-1 to TRBJ1-5; tentatively, D is TRBD1 (5 bases). The CDR3 length is 14 residues. In germline, CDR1 is SQVTM, CDR2 ANQGSEA. The V gene lost 6 bases and the J gene lost 7 bases, with 19 bases spanning the gap. CDR3 sequence (DNA): TGCAGCGTATATATTTCGGGGGAAGGGCAGCCCCAGCATTTT. As protein: CSVYISGEGQPQHF.

This clonotype appeared a few times. The chain uses TRBV12-3 or TRBV12-4 and TRBJ1-1; D perhaps matches TRBD1 (5 bases). CDR3 length equals 14 residues. Deletions cut 6 bases from V and 10 bases from J, with 21 bases between. The CDR3 DNA is TGTGCCAGCAGCCGCGGATTGACGGTTGGGGGAGCTTTCTTT. Translating it yields CASSRGLTVGGAFF.

This clonotype was counted only a few times. The chain couples TRBV29-1 to TRBJ1-1, with 8 bases identical to TRBD1. Germline V gene sequence: CDR1 SQVTM, CDR2 ANQGSEA. The CDR3 totals 14 residues. V was clipped by 6 bases and J by 0 bases; unmatched bases: 6. The CDR3 here is CSVMTGEMNTEAFF. The CDR3 coding sequence is TGCAGCGTCATGACAGGGGAAATGAACACTGAAGCTTTCTTT.